One T cell receptor (beta chain) is described in this entry. These data belong to a study of control samples from healthy donors and cancer patients. Some clones are missing from TCRdb's copy, which holds only in-frame ones; the method was immunoSEQ multiplex PCR. The sample holds some 220,000 clones, roughly 94% seen once. Trimming cost V 0 bases and J 4 bases, with 10 bases left between them. Germline V gives CDR1 MNHEY, CDR2 SVGAGI. The CDR3 loop spans 15 amino acids. The clonotype comes from a man between 45 and 60 years old in good health. Specimen: blood. The chain joins TRBV6-5 to TRBJ1-3; D remains ambiguous. CDR3 sequence (DNA): TGTGCCAGCAGTTACTCAAGGGTCGTCGGAAACACCATATATTTT. Protein sequence: CASSYSRVVGNTIYF.